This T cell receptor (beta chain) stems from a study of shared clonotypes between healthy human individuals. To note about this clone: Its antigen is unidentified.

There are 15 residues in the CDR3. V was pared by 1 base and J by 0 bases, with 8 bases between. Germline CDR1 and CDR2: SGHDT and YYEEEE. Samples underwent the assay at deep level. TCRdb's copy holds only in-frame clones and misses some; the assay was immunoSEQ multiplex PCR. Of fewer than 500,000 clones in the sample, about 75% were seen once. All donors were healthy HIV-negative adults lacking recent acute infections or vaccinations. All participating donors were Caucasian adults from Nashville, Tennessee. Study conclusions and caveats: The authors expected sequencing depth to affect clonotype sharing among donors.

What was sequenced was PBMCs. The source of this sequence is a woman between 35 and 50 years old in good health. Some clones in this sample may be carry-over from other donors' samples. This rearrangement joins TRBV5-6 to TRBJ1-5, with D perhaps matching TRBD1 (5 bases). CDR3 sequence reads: CASSLWDYSNQPQHF. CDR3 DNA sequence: TGTGCCAGCAGCTTGTGGGACTATAGCAATCAGCCCCAGCATTTT.